The rows below give T cell receptor beta chains drawn from one sample of a study of control samples from healthy donors and cancer patients. Data came from immunoSEQ multiplex PCR; TCRdb stores just in-frame clones and leaves some out. The table shows 79,000 or so clones, with about 88% occurring only once. Specimen: PBMCs. The receptors come from a woman between 45 and 65 years old with colorectal cancer. Both conserved end residues are trimmed from each CDR3. Not all rows give a size; the values are once, few, many and, for expanded clones, a class.

abundance: NA; v_gene: TRBV19; j_gene: TRBJ2-5; CDR3aa: ASSNREETQY
abundance: NA; v_gene: TRBV5-1; j_gene: TRBJ2-2; CDR3aa: ASSPTGTSSAGELF
abundance: NA; v_gene: TRBV9; j_gene: TRBJ1-6; CDR3aa: ASSAGDRSPLH
abundance: NA; v_gene: TRBV28; j_gene: TRBJ1-1; CDR3aa: ASRIWGRGQSNTEAF
abundance: few; v_gene: TRBV24-1; j_gene: TRBJ1-2; CDR3aa: ATSDSGQGVNGYT
abundance: few; v_gene: TRBV10-1; j_gene: TRBJ2-3; CDR3aa: ASSELTGVTDTQY
abundance: NA; v_gene: TRBV7-2; j_gene: TRBJ2-1; CDR3aa: ASSLEALTDNEQF
abundance: NA; v_gene: TRBV27; j_gene: TRBJ1-4; CDR3aa: ASSLQGGEKLF
abundance: NA; v_gene: TRBV7-6; j_gene: TRBJ1-6; CDR3aa: ASSAFRGLGSPLH
abundance: NA; v_gene: TRBV3-1/TRBV3-2; j_gene: TRBJ2-5; CDR3aa: ASSLSGEETQY
abundance: NA; v_gene: TRBV5-1; j_gene: TRBJ1-2; CDR3aa: ASSFGLANYGYT
abundance: once; v_gene: TRBV30; j_gene: TRBJ1-2; CDR3aa: AWSDRTAPGYT
abundance: NA; v_gene: TRBV5-1; j_gene: TRBJ2-1; CDR3aa: ASSSYSGGADEQF
abundance: once; v_gene: TRBV10-3; j_gene: TRBJ1-3; CDR3aa: AISETGNTIY
abundance: NA; v_gene: TRBV5-1; j_gene: TRBJ2-5; CDR3aa: ASRGFGQPGETQY
abundance: NA; v_gene: TRBV30; j_gene: TRBJ1-2; CDR3aa: AWSVAGQGYGYT
abundance: NA; v_gene: TRBV6-1; j_gene: TRBJ2-1; CDR3aa: ASSEIITSGANEQF
abundance: NA; v_gene: TRBV27; j_gene: TRBJ2-1; CDR3aa: ASSLAGGPYNEQF
abundance: NA; v_gene: TRBV3-1/TRBV3-2; j_gene: TRBJ2-5; CDR3aa: ASSRQGRIQETQY
abundance: NA; v_gene: TRBV7-2; j_gene: TRBJ2-3; CDR3aa: ASSRGQHTDTQY
abundance: NA; v_gene: TRBV6-2/TRBV6-3; j_gene: TRBJ2-2; CDR3aa: ASSDGSDTGELF
abundance: NA; v_gene: TRBV15; j_gene: TRBJ1-4; CDR3aa: ATSRVAGVDEKLF